This paragraph covers one T cell receptor (beta chain) sequence. These data originate in a study of patients and donors after allogeneic stem cell transplantation. TCRdb called the RT-PCR reads again in MiXCR, with one record for every CDR3 protein. The sample includes 800,000 to 1,000,000 distinct CDR3 sequences, over 15% of them seen just once. Trimming pared 8 bases from V and 5 bases from J, leaving 7 bases between. The CDR3 is made up of 11 amino acids. This receptor was identified in a human donor who was either an allogeneic HSCT recipient or a stem cell or donor lymphocyte infusion donor (not recorded which). It is not recorded whose cells these are; they may come from a transplant donor. J is TRBJ1-5 and V is TRBV23-1, with D hard to call. TRBV23-1 belongs to the ORF category, with a function that is uncertain. Material for sequencing was blood, either unsorted or a sorted T cell fraction (not recorded which). This chain's CDR3 is CASSWYQPQHF. As DNA, the CDR3 is TGCGCCAGCTCCTGGTATCAGCCCCAGCATTTT.